The clone carrying this TCR beta chain was picked up a small number of times. Its antigen is not known. The data were taken from a study of shared clonotypes between healthy human individuals. Overall study context: Researchers drew samples from two women and a few men aged 18 to 49.

Profiling relied on immunoSEQ multiplex PCR, and the TCRdb table lists in-frame clones only, not all of them. Here the sample spans approximately 470,000 clones, about 78% being singletons. Every donor, a Caucasian adult, lived in Nashville, Tennessee. In unsorted samples, genomic DNA was obtained using roughly 90 million PBMCs. Study-wide findings and caveats: Having only a few donors restricted how much genetic and exposure-history diversity was captured.

Germline V gene data show CDR1 as SGHKS and CDR2 as YYEKEE (reference sequence). Trimming shortened V by 3 bases and J by 0 bases, and 10 bases separated the two germline ends. There are 15 residues in the CDR3. The source is a woman aged 40 to 50 in good health. Some clones in this sample may be carry-over from other donors' samples. V is TRBV5-5 and J is TRBJ2-1; D not certain. Sequences were obtained from PBMCs. The CDR3 DNA reads TGTGCCAGCAGCTCCCGTACGAGCTCCTACAATGAGCAGTTCTTC. Protein: CASSSRTSSYNEQFF. The full variable domain, rest sourced from reference TRBV5-5 and TRBJ2-1, is DAGVTQSPTHLIKTRGQQVTLRCSPISGHKSVSWYQQVLGQGPQFIFQYYEKEERGRGNFPDRFSARQFPNYSSELNVNALLLGDSALYLCASSSRTSSYNEQFFGPGTRLTVL.